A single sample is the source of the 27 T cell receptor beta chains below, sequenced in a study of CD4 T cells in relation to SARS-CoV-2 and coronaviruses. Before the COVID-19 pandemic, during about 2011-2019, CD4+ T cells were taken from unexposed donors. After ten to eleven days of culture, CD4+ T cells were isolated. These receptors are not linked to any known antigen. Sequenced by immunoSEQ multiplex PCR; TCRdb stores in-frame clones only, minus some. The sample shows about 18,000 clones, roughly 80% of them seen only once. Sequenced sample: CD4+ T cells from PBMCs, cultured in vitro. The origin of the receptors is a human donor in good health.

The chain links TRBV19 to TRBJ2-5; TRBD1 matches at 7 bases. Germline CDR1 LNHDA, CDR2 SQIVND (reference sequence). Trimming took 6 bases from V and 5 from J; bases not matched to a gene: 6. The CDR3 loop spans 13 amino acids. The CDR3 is CASRRGGGETQYF. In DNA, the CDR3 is TGTGCCAGTAGACGAGGGGGCGGGGAGACCCAGTACTTC.

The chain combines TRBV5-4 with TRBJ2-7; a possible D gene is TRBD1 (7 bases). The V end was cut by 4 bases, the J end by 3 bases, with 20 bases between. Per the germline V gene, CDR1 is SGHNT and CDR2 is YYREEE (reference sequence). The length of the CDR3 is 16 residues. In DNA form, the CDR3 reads TGTGCCAGCAGCCTGGGGGCGGGACAGACCTTCTACGAGCAGTACTTC. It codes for CASSLGAGQTFYEQYF.

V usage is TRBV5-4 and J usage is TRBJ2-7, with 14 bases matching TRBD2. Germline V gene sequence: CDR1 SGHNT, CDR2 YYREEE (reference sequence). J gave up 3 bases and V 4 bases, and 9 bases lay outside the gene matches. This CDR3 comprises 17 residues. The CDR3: CASSRGLAGGPYYEQYF. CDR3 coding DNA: TGTGCCAGCAGCCGTGGACTAGCGGGAGGTCCCTACTACGAGCAGTACTTC. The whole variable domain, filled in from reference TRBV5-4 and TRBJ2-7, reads ETGVTQSPTHLIKTRGQQVTLRCSSQSGHNTVSWYQQALGQGPQFIFQYYREEENGRGNFPPRFSGLQFPNYSSELNVNALELDDSALYLCASSRGLAGGPYYEQYFGPGTRLTVT.

CDR3 in DNA: TGTGCCAGCAGCATGGGGGAGGGTGGGGCCAACGTCCTGACTTTC. Its protein product is CASSMGEGGANVLTF. This rearrangement joins TRBV7-9 to TRBJ2-6, with 7 bases that match TRBD2. V lost 5 bases, J lost 3 bases, and 4 bases stayed unmatched. Germline CDR1 SEHNR, CDR2 FQNEAQ (reference sequence). The CDR3 contains 15 residues.

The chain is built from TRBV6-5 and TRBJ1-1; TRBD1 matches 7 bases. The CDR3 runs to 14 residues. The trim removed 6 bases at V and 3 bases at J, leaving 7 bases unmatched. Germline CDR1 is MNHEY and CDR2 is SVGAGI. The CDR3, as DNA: TGTGCCAGCAGGGCCGGGACAGCAGACACTGAAGCTTTCTTT. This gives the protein CASRAGTADTEAFF.

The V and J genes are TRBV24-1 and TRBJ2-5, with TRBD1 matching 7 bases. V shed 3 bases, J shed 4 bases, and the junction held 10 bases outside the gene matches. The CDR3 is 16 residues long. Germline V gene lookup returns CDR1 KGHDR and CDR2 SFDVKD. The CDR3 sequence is CATSDPFGTAVETQYF. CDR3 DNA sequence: TGTGCCACCAGTGATCCCTTCGGGACAGCGGTAGAGACCCAGTACTTC.

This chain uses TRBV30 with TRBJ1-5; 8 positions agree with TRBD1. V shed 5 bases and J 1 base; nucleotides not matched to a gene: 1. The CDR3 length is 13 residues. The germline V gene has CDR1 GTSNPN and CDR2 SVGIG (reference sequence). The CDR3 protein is CAWGQGSNQPQHF. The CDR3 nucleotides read TGTGCCTGGGGACAGGGAAGCAATCAGCCCCAGCATTTT.

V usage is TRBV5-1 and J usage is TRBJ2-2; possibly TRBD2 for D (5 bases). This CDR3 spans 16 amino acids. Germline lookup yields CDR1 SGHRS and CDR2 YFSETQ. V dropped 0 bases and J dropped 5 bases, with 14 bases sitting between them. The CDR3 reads CASSLAGGGSTGELFF. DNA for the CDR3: TGCGCCAGCAGCTTGGCCGGTGGCGGGTCGACCGGGGAGCTGTTTTTT.

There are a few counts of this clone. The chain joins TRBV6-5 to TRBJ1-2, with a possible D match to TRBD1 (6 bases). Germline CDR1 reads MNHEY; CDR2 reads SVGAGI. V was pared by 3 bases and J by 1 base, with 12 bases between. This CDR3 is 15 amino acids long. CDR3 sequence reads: CASSYSTGLNYGYTF. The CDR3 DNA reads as TGTGCCAGCAGTTATTCTACAGGGCTTAACTATGGCTACACCTTC.

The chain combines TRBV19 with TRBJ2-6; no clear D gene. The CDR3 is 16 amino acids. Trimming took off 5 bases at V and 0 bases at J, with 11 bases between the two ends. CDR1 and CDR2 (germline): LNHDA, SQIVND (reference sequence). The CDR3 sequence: CASSPLLLSGANVLTF. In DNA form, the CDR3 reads TGTGCCAGTAGTCCCCTTTTGCTCTCTGGGGCCAACGTCCTGACTTTC.

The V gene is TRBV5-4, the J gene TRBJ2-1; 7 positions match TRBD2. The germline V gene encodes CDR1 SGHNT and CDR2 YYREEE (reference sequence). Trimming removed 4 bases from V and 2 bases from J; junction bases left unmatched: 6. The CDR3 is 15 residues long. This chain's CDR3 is CASSATGRTYNEQFF. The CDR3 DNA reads TGTGCCAGCAGCGCAACCGGGAGGACCTACAATGAGCAGTTCTTC.

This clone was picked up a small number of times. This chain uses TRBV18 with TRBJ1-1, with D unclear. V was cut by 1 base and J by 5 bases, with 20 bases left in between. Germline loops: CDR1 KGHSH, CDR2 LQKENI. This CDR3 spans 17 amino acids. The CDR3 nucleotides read TGTGCCAGCTCACCACAACATGGCGGCGAGGATCTGACTGAAGCTTTCTTT. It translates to CASSPQHGGEDLTEAFF.

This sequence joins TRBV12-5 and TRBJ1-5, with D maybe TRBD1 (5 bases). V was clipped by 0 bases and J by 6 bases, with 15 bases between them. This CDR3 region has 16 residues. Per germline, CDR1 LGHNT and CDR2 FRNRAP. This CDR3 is CASGLVLTGAGQPQHF. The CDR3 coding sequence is TGTGCTAGTGGTTTGGTACTTACAGGAGCGGGTCAGCCCCAGCATTTT. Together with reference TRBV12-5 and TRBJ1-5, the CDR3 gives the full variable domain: DARVTQTPRHKVTEMGQEVTMRCQPILGHNTVFWYRQTMMQGLELLAYFRNRAPLDDSGMPKDRFSAEMPDATLATLKIQPSEPRDSAVYFCASGLVLTGAGQPQHFGDGTRLSIL.

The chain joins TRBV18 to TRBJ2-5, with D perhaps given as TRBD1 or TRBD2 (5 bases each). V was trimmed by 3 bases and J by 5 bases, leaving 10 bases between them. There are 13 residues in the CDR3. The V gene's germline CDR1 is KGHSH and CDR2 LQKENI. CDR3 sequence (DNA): TGTGCCAGCTCACCTCGGGGCCTCGAGACCCAGTACTTC. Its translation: CASSPRGLETQYF.

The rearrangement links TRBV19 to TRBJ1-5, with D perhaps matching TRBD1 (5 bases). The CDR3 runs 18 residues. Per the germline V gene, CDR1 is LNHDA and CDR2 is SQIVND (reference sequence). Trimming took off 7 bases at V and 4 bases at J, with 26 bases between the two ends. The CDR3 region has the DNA TGTGCCAGTACCCCCAGGAGGGGTGGTCGGCGAGGGAATCAGCCCCAGCATTTT. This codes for CASTPRRGGRRGNQPQHF.

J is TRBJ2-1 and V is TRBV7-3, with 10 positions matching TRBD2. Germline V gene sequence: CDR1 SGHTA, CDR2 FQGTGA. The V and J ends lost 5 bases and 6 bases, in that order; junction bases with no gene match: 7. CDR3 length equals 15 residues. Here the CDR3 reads CASSTLAGDSNEQFF. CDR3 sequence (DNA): TGTGCCAGCAGCACCCTAGCGGGAGATTCCAATGAGCAGTTCTTC.

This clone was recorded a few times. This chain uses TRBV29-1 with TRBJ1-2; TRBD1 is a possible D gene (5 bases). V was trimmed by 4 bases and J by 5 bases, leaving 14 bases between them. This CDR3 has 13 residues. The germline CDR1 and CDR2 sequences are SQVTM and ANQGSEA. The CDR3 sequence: CSVGSVGGYGYTF. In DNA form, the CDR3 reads TGCAGCGTTGGCTCCGTGGGGGGTTATGGCTACACCTTC.

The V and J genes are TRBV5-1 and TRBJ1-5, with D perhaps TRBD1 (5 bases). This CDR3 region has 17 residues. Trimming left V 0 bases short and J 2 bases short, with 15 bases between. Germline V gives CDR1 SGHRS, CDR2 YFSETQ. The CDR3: CASSLGVRGAGNQPQHF. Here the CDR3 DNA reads TGCGCCAGCAGCTTGGGAGTGCGAGGGGCGGGCAATCAGCCCCAGCATTTT.

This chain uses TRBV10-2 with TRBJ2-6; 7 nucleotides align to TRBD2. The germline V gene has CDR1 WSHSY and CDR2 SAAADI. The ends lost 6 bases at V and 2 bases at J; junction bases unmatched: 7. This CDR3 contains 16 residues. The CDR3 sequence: CASRTQGRAGANVLTF. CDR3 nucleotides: TGCGCCAGCAGGACCCAAGGGAGGGCTGGGGCCAACGTCCTGACTTTC.

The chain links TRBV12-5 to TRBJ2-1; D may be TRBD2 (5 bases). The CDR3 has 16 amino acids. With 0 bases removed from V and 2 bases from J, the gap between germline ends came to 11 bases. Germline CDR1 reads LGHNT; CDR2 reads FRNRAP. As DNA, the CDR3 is TGTGCTAGTGGTTTGGTACTGCTAGCCACCTACAATGAGCAGTTCTTC. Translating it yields CASGLVLLATYNEQFF.

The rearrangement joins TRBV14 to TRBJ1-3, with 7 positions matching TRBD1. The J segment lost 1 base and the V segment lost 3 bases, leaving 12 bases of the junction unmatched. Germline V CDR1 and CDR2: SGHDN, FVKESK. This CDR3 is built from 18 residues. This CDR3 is CASSHRTGLLSSGNTIYF. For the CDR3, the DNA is TGTGCCAGCAGCCACCGGACAGGTTTATTGAGTTCTGGAAACACCATATATTTT.

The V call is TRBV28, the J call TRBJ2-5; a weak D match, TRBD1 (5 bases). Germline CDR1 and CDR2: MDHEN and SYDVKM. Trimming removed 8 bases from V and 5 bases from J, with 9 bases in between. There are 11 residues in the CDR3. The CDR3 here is CASDSGETQYF. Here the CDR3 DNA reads TGTGCCAGCGACTCAGGGGAGACCCAGTACTTC.

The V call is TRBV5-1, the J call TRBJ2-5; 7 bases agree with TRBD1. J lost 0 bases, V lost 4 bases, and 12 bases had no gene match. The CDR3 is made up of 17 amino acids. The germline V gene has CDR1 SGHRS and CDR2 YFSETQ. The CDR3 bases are TGCGCCAGCAGCCCCGGTCGGCGTACAGGGGACCAAGAGACCCAGTACTTC. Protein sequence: CASSPGRRTGDQETQYF.

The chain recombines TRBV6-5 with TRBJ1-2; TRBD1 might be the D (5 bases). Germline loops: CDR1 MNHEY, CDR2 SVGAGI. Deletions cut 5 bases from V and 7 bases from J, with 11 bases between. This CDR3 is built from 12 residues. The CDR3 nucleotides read TGTGCCAGCAGTAACAGGTTGGGTGGCTACACCTTC. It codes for CASSNRLGGYTF.

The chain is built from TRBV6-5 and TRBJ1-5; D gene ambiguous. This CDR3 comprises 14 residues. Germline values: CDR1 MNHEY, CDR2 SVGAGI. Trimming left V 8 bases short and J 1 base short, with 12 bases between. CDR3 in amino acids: CASHRGVSNQPQHF. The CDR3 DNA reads TGTGCCAGCCACCGGGGAGTGAGCAATCAGCCCCAGCATTTT.

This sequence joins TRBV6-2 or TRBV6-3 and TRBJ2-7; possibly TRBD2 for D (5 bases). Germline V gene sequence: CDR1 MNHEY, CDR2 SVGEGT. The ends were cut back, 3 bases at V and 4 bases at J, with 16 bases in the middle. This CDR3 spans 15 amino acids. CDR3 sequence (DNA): TGTGCCAGCAGTTATGAGGAGGCTCTTGGGTACGAGCAGTACTTC. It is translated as CASSYEEALGYEQYF.

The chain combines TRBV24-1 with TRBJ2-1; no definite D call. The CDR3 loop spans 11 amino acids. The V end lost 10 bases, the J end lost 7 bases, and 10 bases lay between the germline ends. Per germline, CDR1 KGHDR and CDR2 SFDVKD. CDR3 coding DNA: TGTGCCACTTCCGGTCAAAATGAGCAGTTCTTC. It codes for CATSGQNEQFF.